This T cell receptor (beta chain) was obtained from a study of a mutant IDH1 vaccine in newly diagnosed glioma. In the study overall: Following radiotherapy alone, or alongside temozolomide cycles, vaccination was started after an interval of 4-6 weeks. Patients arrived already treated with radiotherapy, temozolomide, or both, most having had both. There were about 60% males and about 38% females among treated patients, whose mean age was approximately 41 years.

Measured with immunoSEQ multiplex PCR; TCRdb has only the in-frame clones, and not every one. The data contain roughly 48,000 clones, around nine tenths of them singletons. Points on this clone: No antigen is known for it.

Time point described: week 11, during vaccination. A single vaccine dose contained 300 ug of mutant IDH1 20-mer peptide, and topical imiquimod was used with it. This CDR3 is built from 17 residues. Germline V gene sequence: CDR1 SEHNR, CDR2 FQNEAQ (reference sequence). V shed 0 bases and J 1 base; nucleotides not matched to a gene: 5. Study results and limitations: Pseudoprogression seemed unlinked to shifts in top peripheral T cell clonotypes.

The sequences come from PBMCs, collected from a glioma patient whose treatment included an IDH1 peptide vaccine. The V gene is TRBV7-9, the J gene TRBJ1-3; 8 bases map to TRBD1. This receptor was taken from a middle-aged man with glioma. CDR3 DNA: TGTGCCAGCAGCTTAGCGAGGACAGGGCCGTCTGGAAACACCATATATTTT. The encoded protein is CASSLARTGPSGNTIYF.